This T cell receptor beta chain was profiled in a study of cytomegalovirus exposure and HLA in healthy donors. This clone was detected only a few times. CDR3 size: 14 residues. Germline V CDR1 and CDR2: SGHNT, YYREEE (reference sequence). With V trimmed by 3 bases and J by 4 bases, 2 bases remained unmatched. The PCR made use of 60 Vbeta and 13 Jbeta primers. Clones were sequenced by immunoSEQ multiplex PCR, and TCRdb holds only the in-frame ones, with some missing. Of roughly 100,000 clones in the sample, about 69% were seen once. The sequencing input was PBMCs. The V call is TRBV5-4, the J call TRBJ2-7; 12 positions agree with TRBD1. This receptor was obtained from a middle-aged man in good health and CMV-seronegative. The CDR3, as DNA: TGTGCCAGCAGCTGGGGACAGGGGGCGTACGAGCAGTACTTC. The encoded protein is CASSWGQGAYEQYF.